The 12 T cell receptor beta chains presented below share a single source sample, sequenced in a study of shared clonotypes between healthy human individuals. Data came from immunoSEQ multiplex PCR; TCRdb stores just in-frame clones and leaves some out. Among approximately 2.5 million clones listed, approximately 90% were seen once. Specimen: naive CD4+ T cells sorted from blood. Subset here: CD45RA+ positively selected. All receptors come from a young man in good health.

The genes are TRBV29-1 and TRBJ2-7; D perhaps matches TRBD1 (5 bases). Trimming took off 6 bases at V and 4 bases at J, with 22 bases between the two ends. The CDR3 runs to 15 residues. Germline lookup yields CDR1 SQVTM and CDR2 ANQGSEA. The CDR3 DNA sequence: TGCAGCGTATACGACGACAGTTTAGGGCGGTACGAGCAGTACTTC. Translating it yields CSVYDDSLGRYEQYF.

CDR3 nucleotides: TGTGCCAGCTGGCGGACAGGGAACACTGAAGCTTTCTTT. This gives the protein CASWRTGNTEAFF. This chain connects TRBV27 to TRBJ1-1, with TRBD1 matching over 7 bases. Trimming removed 8 bases from V and 1 base from J; junction bases left unmatched: 4. Germline V lookup: CDR1 MNHEY, CDR2 SMNVEV (reference sequence). The CDR3 sequence is 13 residues long.

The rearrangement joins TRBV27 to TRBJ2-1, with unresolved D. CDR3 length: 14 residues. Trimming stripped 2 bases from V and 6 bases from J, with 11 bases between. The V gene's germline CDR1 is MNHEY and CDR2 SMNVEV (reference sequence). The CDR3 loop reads CASSLTTEGNEQFF. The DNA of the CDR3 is TGTGCCAGCAGTTTAACGACGGAAGGCAATGAGCAGTTCTTC.

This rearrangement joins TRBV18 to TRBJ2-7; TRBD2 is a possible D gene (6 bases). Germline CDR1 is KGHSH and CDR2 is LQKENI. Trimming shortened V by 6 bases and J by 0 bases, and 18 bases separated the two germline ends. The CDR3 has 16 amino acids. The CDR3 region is CASSPNTFGSSYEQYF. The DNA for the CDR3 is TGTGCCAGCTCGCCGAACACCTTCGGGAGCTCCTACGAGCAGTACTTC.

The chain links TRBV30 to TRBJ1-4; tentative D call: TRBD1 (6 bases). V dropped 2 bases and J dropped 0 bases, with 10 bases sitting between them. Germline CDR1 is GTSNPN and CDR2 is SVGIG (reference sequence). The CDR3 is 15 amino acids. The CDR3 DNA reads TGTGCCTGGAGTACAACAGGGACAACTAATGAAAAACTGTTTTTT. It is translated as CAWSTTGTTNEKLFF.

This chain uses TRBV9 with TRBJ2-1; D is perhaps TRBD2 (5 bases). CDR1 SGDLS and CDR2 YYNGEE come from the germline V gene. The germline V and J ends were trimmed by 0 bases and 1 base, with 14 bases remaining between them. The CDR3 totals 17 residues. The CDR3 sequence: CASSVEWARGSYNEQFF. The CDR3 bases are TGTGCCAGCAGCGTAGAGTGGGCTAGAGGGTCCTACAATGAGCAGTTCTTC. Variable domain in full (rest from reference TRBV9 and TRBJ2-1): DSGVTQTPKHLITATGQRVTLRCSPRSGDLSVYWYQQSLDQGLQFLIQYYNGEERAKGNILERFSAQQFPDLHSELNLSSLELGDSALYFCASSVEWARGSYNEQFFGPGTRLTVL.

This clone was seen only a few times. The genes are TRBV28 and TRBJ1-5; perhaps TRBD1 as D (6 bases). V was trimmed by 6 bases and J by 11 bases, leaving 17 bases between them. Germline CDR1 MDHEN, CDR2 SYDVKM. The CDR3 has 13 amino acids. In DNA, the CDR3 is TGTGCCAGCAGCAGGGACACGGTAGCGGCCCAGCATTTT. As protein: CASSRDTVAAQHF. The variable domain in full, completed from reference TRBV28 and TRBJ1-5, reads DVKVTQSSRYLVKRTGEKVFLECVQDMDHENMFWYRQDPGLGLRLIYFSYDVKMKEKGDIPEGYSVSREKKERFSLILESASTNQTSMYLCASSRDTVAAQHFGDGTRLSIL.

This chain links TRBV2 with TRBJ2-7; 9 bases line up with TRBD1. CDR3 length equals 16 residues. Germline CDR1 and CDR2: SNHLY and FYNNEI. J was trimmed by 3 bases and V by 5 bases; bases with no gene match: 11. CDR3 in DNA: TGTGCCAGCAGTTCAGCAATAGGGACAGGGAACTACGAGCAGTACTTC. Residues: CASSSAIGTGNYEQYF.

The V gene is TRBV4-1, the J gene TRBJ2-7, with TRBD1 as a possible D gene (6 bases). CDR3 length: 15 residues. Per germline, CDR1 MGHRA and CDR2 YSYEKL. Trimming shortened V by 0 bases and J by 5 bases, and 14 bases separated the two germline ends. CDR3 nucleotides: TGCGCCAGCAGCCAAGAAAATTTCAGGGGCCACGAGCAGTACTTC. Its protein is CASSQENFRGHEQYF.

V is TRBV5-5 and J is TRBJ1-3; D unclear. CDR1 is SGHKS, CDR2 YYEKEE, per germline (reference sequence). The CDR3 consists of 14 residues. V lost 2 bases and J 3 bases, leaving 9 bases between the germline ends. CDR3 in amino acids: CASSFQLGGNTIYF. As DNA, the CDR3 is TGTGCCAGCAGCTTCCAGTTAGGTGGAAACACCATATATTTT. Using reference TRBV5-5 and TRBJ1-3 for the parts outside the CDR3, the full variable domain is DAGVTQSPTHLIKTRGQQVTLRCSPISGHKSVSWYQQVLGQGPQFIFQYYEKEERGRGNFPDRFSARQFPNYSSELNVNALLLGDSALYLCASSFQLGGNTIYFGEGSWLTVV.

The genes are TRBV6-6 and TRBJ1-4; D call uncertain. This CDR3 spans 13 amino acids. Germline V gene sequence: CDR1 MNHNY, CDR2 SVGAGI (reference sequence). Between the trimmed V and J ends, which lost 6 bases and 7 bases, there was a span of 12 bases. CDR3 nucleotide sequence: TGTGCCAGCAGGGGAGTTAGCTCTGAAAAACTGTTTTTT. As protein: CASRGVSSEKLFF.

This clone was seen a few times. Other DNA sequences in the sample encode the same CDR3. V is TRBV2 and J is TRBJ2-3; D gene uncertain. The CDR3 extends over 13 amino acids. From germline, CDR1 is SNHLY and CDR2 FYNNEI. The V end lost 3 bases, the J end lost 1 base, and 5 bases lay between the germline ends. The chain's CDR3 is CASSEQGTDTQYF. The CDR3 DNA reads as TGTGCCAGCAGTGAGCAGGGCACAGATACGCAGTATTTT.